What follows describes a single T cell receptor (beta chain). The antigen remains undetermined. The record originates from a study of OX40 agonist ivuxolimab in advanced cancers. Study information: Mean age around 64 years, range about 20 to 85; roughly 82% male.

Exclusion applied to patients with autoimmune disease history or systemic immunosuppression. Per the germline V gene, CDR1 is MDHEN and CDR2 is SYDVKM. This CDR3 is 16 amino acids long. V was clipped by 3 bases and J by 4 bases; unmatched bases: 9. The data were produced by immunoSEQ multiplex PCR, yet TCRdb's version contains in-frame clones alone and is incomplete. The top ten clones hold 5.5% to 7.5% of a sample with about 50,000 clones, about nine tenths of them seen once. Broader study findings: Partial responders dosed at 0.1-3.0 mg/kg displayed clonal expansion ranking among the lowest. Among some nonresponders, normalized T-cell clonal expansion was also low.

The clonotype originates from an adult with an advanced solid tumor such as melanoma, head and neck, liver or kidney cancer. The rearrangement joins TRBV28 to TRBJ1-2, with 9 bases matching TRBD1. The sample here was CD4+ or CD8+ T cells sorted from blood, taken in a trial of the OX40 agonist ivuxolimab. The CDR3 nucleotides read TGTGCCAGCAGTTTTCAGTTGACAGGGGGACTCTATGGCTACACCTTC. Amino acid sequence: CASSFQLTGGLYGYTF.